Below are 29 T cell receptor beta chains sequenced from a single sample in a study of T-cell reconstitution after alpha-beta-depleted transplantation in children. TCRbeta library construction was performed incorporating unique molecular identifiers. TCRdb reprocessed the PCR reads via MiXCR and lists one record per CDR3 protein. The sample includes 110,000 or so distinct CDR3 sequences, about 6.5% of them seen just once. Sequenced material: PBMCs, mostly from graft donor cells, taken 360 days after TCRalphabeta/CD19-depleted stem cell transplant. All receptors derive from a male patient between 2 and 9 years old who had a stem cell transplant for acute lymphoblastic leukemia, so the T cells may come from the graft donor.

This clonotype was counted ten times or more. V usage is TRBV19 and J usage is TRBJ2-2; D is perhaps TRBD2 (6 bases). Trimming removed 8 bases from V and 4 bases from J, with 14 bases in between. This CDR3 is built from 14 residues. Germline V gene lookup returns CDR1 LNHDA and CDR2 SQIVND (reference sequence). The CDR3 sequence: CASSRLEGTGELFF. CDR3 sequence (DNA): TGTGCCAGTTCTAGACTAGAGGGCACCGGGGAGCTGTTTTTT. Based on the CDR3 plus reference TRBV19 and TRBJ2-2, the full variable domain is DGGITQSPKYLFRKEGQNVTLSCEQNLNHDAMYWYRQDPGQGLRLIYYSQIVNDFQKGDIAEGYSVSREKKESFPLTVTSAQKNPTAFYLCASSRLEGTGELFFGEGSRLTVL.

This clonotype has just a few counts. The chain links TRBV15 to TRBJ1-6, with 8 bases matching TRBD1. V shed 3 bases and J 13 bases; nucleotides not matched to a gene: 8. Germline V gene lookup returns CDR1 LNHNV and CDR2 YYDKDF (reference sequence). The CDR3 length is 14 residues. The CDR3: CATSRTGVIRPLHF. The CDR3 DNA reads TGTGCCACCAGCAGGACAGGGGTTATTCGGCCCCTCCACTTT. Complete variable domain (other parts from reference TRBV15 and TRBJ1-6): DAMVIQNPRYQVTQFGKPVTLSCSQTLNHNVMYWYQQKSSQAPKLLFHYYDKDFNNEADTPDNFQSRRPNTSFCFLDIRSPGLGDTAMYLCATSRTGVIRPLHFGNGTRLTVT.

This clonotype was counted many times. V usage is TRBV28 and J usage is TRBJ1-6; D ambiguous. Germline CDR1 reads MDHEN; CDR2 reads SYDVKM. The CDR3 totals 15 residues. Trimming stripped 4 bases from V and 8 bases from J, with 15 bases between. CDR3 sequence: CASSYTPINYSPLHF. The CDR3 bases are TGTGCCAGCAGTTACACCCCGATCAACTATTCACCCCTCCACTTT.

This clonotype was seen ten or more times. In DNA form, the CDR3 reads TGTGCCAGCAGCTTCCCCTTTGTCCCTGAAGCTTTCTTT. Translated, it gives CASSFPFVPEAFF. The J gene is TRBJ1-1, the V gene TRBV7-9; D is uncertain. Germline V gene sequence: CDR1 SEHNR, CDR2 FQNEAQ (reference sequence). The length of the CDR3 is 13 residues. Trimming cost V 3 bases and J 6 bases, with 11 bases left between them.

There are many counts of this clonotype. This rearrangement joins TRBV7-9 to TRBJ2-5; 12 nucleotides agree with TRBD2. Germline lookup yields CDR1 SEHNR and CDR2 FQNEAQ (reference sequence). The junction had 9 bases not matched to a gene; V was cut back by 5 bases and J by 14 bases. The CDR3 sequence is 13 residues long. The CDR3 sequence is CASSPPGLAGPYF. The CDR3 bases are TGTGCCAGCAGCCCCCCGGGACTAGCGGGCCCCTACTTC.

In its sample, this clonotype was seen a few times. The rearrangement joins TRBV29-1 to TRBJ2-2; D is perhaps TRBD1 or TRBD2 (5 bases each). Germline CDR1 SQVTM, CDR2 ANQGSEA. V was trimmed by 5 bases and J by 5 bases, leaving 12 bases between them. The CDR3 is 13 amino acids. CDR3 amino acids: CSVRDGRTGELFF. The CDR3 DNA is TGCAGCGTTCGGGACGGCCGAACCGGGGAGCTGTTTTTT.

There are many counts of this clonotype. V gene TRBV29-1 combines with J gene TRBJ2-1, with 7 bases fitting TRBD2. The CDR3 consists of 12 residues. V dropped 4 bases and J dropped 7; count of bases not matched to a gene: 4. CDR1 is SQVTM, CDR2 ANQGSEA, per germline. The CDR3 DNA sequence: TGCAGCGTTGGACTAGCAAATAATGAGCAGTTCTTC. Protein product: CSVGLANNEQFF.

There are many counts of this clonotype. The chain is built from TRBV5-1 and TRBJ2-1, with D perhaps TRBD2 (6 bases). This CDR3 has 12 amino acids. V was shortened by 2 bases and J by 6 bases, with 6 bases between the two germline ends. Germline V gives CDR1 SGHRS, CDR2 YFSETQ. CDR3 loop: CASSFGGNEQFF. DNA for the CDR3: TGCGCCAGCAGCTTCGGGGGCAATGAGCAGTTCTTC.

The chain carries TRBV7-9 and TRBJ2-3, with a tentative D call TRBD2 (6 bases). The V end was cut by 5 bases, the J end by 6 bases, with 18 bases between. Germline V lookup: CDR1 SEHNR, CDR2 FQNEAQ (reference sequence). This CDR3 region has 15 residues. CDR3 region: CASSRGLSVGDTQYF. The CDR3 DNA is TGTGCCAGCAGCCGGGGACTTTCCGTCGGGGATACGCAGTATTTT.

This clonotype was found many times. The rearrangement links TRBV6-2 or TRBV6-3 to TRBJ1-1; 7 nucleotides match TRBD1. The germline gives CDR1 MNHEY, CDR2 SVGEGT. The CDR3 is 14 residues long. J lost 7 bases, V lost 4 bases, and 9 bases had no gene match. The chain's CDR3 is CASSSIGQVDEAFF. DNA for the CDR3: TGTGCCAGCAGTTCTATCGGACAGGTAGATGAAGCTTTCTTT.

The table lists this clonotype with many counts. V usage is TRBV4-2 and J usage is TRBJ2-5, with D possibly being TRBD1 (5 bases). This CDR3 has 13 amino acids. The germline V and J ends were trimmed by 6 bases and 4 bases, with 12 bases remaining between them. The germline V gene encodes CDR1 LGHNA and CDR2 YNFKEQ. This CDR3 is CASRPGMGETQYF. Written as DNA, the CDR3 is TGTGCCAGCAGGCCAGGGATGGGAGAGACCCAGTACTTC.

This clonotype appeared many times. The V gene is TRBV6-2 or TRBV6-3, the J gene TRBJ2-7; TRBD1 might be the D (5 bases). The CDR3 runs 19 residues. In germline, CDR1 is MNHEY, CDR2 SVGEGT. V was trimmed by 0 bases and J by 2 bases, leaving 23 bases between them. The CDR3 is CASSYSSPLRQWMPYEQYF. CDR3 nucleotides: TGTGCCAGCAGTTACTCGAGCCCATTACGACAGTGGATGCCCTACGAGCAGTACTTC.

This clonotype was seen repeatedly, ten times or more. CDR3 sequence (DNA): TGTGCCAGCAGCCCTACTGTCTACACCTCCAATTCACCCCTCCACTTT. Protein product: CASSPTVYTSNSPLHF. The V gene is TRBV7-2, the J gene TRBJ1-6; D remains unclear. Germline CDR1 reads SGHTA; CDR2 reads FQGNSA. The CDR3 sequence is 16 residues long. V shed 5 bases and J shed 7 bases, with 18 bases lying between them.

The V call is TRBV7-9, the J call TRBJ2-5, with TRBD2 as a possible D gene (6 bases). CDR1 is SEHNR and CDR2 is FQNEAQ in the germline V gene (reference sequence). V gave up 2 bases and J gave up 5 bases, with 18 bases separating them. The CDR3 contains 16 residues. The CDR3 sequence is CASSLRELGGWETQYF. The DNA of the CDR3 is TGTGCCAGCAGCTTACGGGAACTGGGAGGTTGGGAGACCCAGTACTTC.

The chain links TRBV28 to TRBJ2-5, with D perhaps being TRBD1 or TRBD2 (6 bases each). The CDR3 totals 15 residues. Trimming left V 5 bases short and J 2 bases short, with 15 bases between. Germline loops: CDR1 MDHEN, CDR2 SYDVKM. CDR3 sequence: CASSLLGGGQETQYF. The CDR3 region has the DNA TGTGCCAGCAGTCTTCTCGGGGGCGGGCAAGAGACCCAGTACTTC. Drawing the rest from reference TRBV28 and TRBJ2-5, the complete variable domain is DVKVTQSSRYLVKRTGEKVFLECVQDMDHENMFWYRQDPGLGLRLIYFSYDVKMKEKGDIPEGYSVSREKKERFSLILESASTNQTSMYLCASSLLGGGQETQYFGPGTRLLVL.

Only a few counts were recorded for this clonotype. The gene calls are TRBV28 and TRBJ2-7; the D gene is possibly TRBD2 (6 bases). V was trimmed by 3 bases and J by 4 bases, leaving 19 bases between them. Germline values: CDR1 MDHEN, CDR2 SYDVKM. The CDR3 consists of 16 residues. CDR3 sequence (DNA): TGTGCCAGCAGTTTCCCTCCTGTGGGAGGCCGGTACGAGCAGTACTTC. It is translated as CASSFPPVGGRYEQYF.

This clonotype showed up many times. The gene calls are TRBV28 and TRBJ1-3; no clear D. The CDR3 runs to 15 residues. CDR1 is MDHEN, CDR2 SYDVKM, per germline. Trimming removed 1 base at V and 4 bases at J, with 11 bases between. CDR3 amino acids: CASSLSITGGNTIYF. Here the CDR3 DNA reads TGTGCCAGCAGTTTATCGATAACGGGCGGAAACACCATATATTTT. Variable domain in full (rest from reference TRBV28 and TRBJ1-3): DVKVTQSSRYLVKRTGEKVFLECVQDMDHENMFWYRQDPGLGLRLIYFSYDVKMKEKGDIPEGYSVSREKKERFSLILESASTNQTSMYLCASSLSITGGNTIYFGEGSWLTVV.

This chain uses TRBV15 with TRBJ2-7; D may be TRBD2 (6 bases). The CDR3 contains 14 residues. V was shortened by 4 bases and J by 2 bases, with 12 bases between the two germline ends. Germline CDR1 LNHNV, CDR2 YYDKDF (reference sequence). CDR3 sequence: CATSTGTGAYEQYF. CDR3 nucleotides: TGTGCCACCAGCACCGGGACTGGGGCCTACGAGCAGTACTTC.

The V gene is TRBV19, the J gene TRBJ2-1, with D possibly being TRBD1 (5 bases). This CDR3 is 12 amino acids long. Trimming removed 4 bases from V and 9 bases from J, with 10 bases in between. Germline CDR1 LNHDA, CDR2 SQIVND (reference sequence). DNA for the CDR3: TGTGCCAGTAGTAAAGGGGTCATTGAGCAGTTCTTC. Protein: CASSKGVIEQFF.

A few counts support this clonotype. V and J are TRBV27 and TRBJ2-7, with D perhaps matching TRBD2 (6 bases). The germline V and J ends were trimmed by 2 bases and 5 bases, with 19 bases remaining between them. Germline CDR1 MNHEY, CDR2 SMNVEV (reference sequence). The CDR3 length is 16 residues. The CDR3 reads CASSLRVLGSFHEQYF. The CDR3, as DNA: TGTGCCAGCAGTTTAAGAGTACTCGGGAGTTTTCACGAGCAGTACTTC.

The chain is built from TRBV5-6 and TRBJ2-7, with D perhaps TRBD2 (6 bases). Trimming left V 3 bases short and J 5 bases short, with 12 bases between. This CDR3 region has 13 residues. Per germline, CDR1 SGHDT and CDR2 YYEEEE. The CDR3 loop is CASSSGGGNEQYF. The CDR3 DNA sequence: TGTGCCAGCAGCTCCGGCGGCGGGAACGAGCAGTACTTC.

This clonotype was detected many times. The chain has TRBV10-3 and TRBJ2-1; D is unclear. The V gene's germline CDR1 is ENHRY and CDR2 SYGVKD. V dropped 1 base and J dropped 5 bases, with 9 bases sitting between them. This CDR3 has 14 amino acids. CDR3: CAISEFGSNNEQFF. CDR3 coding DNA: TGTGCCATCAGTGAGTTCGGGTCTAACAATGAGCAGTTCTTC.

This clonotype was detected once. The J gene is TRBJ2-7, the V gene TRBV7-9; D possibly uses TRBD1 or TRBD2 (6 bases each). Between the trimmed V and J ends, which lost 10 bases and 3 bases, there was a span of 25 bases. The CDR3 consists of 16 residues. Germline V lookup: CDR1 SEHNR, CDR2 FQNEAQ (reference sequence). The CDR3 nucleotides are TGTGCCATGACCCCCGCGCTGGGGGGCCCCGTCTACGAGCAGTACTTC. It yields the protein CAMTPALGGPVYEQYF.

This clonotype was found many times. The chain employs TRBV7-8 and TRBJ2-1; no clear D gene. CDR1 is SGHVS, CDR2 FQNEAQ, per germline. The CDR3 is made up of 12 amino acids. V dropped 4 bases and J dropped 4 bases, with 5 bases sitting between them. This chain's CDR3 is CASSYPYNEQFF. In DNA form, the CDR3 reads TGTGCCAGCAGCTACCCTTACAATGAGCAGTTCTTC.

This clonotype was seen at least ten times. Here the CDR3 reads CASSYGLGDPISYNEQFF. CDR3 nucleotides: TGTGCCAGCAGTTACGGCCTCGGGGACCCCATTTCCTACAATGAGCAGTTCTTC. The chain uses TRBV6-2 or TRBV6-3 and TRBJ2-1; D is perhaps TRBD1 or TRBD2 (5 bases each). Germline CDR1 is MNHEY and CDR2 is SVGEGT. The length of the CDR3 is 18 residues. V lost 2 bases, J lost 1 base, and 18 bases lay in between.

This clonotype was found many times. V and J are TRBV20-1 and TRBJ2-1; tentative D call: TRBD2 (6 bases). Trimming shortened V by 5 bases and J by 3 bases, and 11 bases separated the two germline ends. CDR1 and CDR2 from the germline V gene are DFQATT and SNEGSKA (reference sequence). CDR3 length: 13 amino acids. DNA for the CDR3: TGCAGTGCTGGTAGCGGATTCTACAATGAGCAGTTCTTC. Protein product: CSAGSGFYNEQFF.

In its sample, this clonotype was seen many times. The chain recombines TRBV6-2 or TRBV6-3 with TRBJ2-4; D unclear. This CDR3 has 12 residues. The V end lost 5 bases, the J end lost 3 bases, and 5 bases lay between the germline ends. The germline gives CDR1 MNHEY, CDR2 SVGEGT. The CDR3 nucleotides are TGTGCCAGCAGTAGGGACAAAAACATTCAGTACTTC. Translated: CASSRDKNIQYF.

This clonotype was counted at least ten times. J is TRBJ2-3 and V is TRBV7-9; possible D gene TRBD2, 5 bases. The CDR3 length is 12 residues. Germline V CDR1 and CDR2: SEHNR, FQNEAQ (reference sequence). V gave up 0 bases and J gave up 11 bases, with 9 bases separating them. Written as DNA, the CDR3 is TGTGCCAGCAGCTTAGCGGGAGAAGGGCAGTATTTT. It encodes CASSLAGEGQYF.

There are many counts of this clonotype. CDR3 region: CASSLRGPETQYF. The CDR3 DNA reads TGTGCCAGCAGTTTAAGGGGGCCTGAGACCCAGTACTTC. The V gene is TRBV28, the J gene TRBJ2-5; TRBD1 agrees at 7 bases. CDR1 and CDR2 (germline): MDHEN, SYDVKM. V dropped 2 bases and J dropped 5; count of bases not matched to a gene: 2. The CDR3 is 13 residues long.